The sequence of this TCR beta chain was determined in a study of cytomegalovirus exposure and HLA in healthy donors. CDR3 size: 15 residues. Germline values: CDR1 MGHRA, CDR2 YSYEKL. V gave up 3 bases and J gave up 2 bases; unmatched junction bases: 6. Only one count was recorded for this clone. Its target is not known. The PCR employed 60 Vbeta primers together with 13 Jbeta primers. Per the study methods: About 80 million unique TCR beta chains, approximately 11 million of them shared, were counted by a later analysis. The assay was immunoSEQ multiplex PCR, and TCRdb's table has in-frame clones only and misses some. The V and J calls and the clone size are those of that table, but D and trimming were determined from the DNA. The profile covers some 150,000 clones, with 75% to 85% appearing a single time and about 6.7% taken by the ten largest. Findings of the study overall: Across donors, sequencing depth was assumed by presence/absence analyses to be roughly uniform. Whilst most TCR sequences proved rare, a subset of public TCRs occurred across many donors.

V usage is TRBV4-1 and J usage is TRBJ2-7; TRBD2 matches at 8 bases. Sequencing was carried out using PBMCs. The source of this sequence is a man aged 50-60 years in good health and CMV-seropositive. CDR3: CASSQTTSGTYEQYF. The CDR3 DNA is TGCGCCAGCAGCCAGACAACTAGCGGAACCTACGAGCAGTACTTC.